These 10 T cell receptor beta chains originate from one sample sequenced in a study of Ad26.COV2.S vaccination and SARS-CoV-2 variants. TCRdb's table, derived via immunoSEQ multiplex PCR, lists solely in-frame clones and lacks some. The sample holds approximately 420,000 clones; roughly 90% are singletons and the top ten take 3.6%. As for treatment: 19 received Ad26.COV2.S at low or high dose, single or two shots; roughly five received placebo; per-sample allocation not given. Following the first vaccine or placebo injection, samples were taken on day 63. This specimen was peripheral blood, taken in a trial of Ad26.COV2.S vaccine versus placebo. The source of these receptors is a person aged 18-60 years who received the Ad26.COV2.S COVID-19 vaccine or a placebo.

The V call is TRBV18, the J call TRBJ2-2; 9 nucleotides line up with TRBD1. This CDR3 is 15 amino acids long. The V gene end was trimmed by 2 bases and the J gene end by 4 bases; junction bases not matched to a gene: 2. Germline V gene lookup returns CDR1 KGHSH and CDR2 LQKENI. CDR3 DNA: TGTGCCAGCTCACCAGGACAGGGGTCCACCGGGGAGCTGTTTTTT. This gives the protein CASSPGQGSTGELFF.

The CDR3 bases are TGTGCCAGCAGCTTAGTGGGTTACGAGCAGTACTTC. Translation: CASSLVGYEQYF. The gene calls are TRBV7-9 and TRBJ2-7, with no clear D. This CDR3 comprises 12 residues. Germline V lookup: CDR1 SEHNR, CDR2 FQNEAQ (reference sequence). V lost 1 base and J lost 4, with 5 bases in between.

This rearrangement joins TRBV24-1 to TRBJ2-3; D is unclear. Germline-derived CDR1 and CDR2 are KGHDR and SFDVKD. The CDR3 runs 15 residues. V was shortened by 3 bases and J by 0 bases, with 9 bases between the two germline ends. In DNA form, the CDR3 reads TGTGCCACCAGTGATCCGACTCTTAGCACAGATACGCAGTATTTT. Its protein is CATSDPTLSTDTQYF.

The J gene is TRBJ1-1, the V gene TRBV5-6; D is undetermined. V was pared by 0 bases and J by 5 bases, with 8 bases between. Germline values: CDR1 SGHDT, CDR2 YYEEEE. CDR3 length equals 13 residues. The CDR3 bases are TGTGCCAGCAGCTTGGGAGGCAGGACTGAAGCTTTCTTT. Encoded protein: CASSLGGRTEAFF.

The chain employs TRBV11-2 and TRBJ2-3; 8 bases are shared with TRBD2. Trimming took 2 bases from V and 3 from J; bases not matched to a gene: 7. The germline V gene encodes CDR1 SGHAT and CDR2 FQNNGV. This CDR3 spans 16 amino acids. Written as DNA, the CDR3 is TGTGCCAGCAGCTTAAGGACCGGGGGGGCGACAGATACGCAGTATTTT. Its protein is CASSLRTGGATDTQYF.

The J gene is TRBJ2-2, the V gene TRBV27, with TRBD2 matching over 10 bases. The CDR3 has 15 residues. Per germline, CDR1 MNHEY and CDR2 SMNVEV (reference sequence). V shed 5 bases and J 5 bases; nucleotides not matched to a gene: 5. The CDR3 bases are TGTGCCAGCAGTCTTAGCGGGGGGCCGACCGGGGAGCTGTTTTTT. Translating it yields CASSLSGGPTGELFF.

CDR3 in amino acids: CASIGGTGHTDTQYF. The DNA of the CDR3 is TGTGCCAGCATTGGGGGAACAGGTCACACAGATACGCAGTATTTT. This rearrangement joins TRBV2 to TRBJ2-3; the D gene could be TRBD1 or TRBD2 (5 bases each). Germline CDR1 reads SNHLY; CDR2 reads FYNNEI. Trimming cost V 7 bases and J 2 bases, with 16 bases left between them. The CDR3 sequence is 15 residues long.

This chain connects TRBV7-3 to TRBJ2-3, with D tentatively TRBD1 (5 bases). V shed 1 base and J shed 1 base, with 9 bases lying between them. The CDR3 consists of 15 residues. Germline assignment: CDR1 SGHTA and CDR2 FQGTGA. CDR3 in DNA: TGTGCCAGCAGCTTAAACCCACAGGGCACAGATACGCAGTATTTT. Its translation is CASSLNPQGTDTQYF.

The CDR3 protein is CASRIRTGILSPLHF. CDR3 coding DNA: TGCGCCAGCAGGATTCGAACAGGGATACTTTCACCCCTCCACTTT. The chain combines TRBV23-1 with TRBJ1-6, with D maybe TRBD1 (6 bases). TRBV23-1 has ORF status, its function being uncertain. This CDR3 has 15 residues. The ends were cut back, 6 bases at V and 9 bases at J, with 18 bases in the middle.

The chain carries TRBV9 and TRBJ2-2; 7 bases fit TRBD2. The junction had 2 bases not matched to a gene; V was cut back by 0 bases and J by 0 bases. Germline-derived CDR1 and CDR2 are SGDLS and YYNGEE. This CDR3 has 16 amino acids. In DNA form, the CDR3 reads TGTGCCAGCAGCGTAGGGACTAGGGCGAACACCGGGGAGCTGTTTTTT. This translates into CASSVGTRANTGELFF.